The 26 T cell receptor beta chains listed next were all sequenced from one sample in a study of T-cell memory formation after mild COVID-19. TCRdb reprocessed the 5' RACE reads via MiXCR and lists one record per CDR3 protein. The sample yields around 450,000 distinct CDR3 sequences, roughly 26% seen once. The sample was PBMCs or a T cell subset sorted from them (not recorded which). The receptors stem from an adult woman who had mild COVID-19 (a few samples of this study predate the infection). Cell type and time point are not known.

The V gene is TRBV7-6, the J gene TRBJ2-5; D remains unclear. Trimming took 4 bases from V and 7 from J, leaving 13 bases between them. The CDR3 contains 13 residues. Germline V gives CDR1 SGHVS, CDR2 FNYEAQ. The chain's CDR3 is CASSSLAEGTQYF. CDR3 DNA: TGTGCCAGCAGCTCCCTGGCCGAAGGGACCCAGTACTTC.

The rearrangement joins TRBV14 to TRBJ1-2; D uncertain. Germline CDR1 reads SGHDN; CDR2 reads FVKESK. V lost 1 base to trimming and J lost 2 bases, with 8 bases between them. The CDR3 sequence is 14 residues long. The CDR3 sequence: CASSQGRQNYGYTF. CDR3 bases: TGTGCCAGCAGCCAAGGCCGCCAGAACTATGGCTACACCTTC.

This clonotype has more than one count but fewer than ten. The gene calls are TRBV5-1 and TRBJ2-5; 9 nucleotides align to TRBD2. V dropped 0 bases and J dropped 5; count of bases not matched to a gene: 11. The CDR3 length is 17 residues. From germline, CDR1 is SGHRS and CDR2 YFSETQ. The CDR3 loop reads CASSLELTASGMETQYF. CDR3 DNA sequence: TGCGCCAGCAGCTTGGAACTCACAGCTAGCGGGATGGAGACCCAGTACTTC.

The chain uses TRBV4-1 and TRBJ1-3; D perhaps matches TRBD1 (5 bases). Trimming shortened V by 1 base and J by 0 bases, and 10 bases separated the two germline ends. The germline gives CDR1 MGHRA, CDR2 YSYEKL. The CDR3 has 16 residues. As DNA, the CDR3 is TGCGCCAGCAGCCAAGTTGACAGTTTCTCTGGAAACACCATATATTTT. It encodes CASSQVDSFSGNTIYF.

V is TRBV5-6 and J is TRBJ2-2; no clear D gene. The germline V gene has CDR1 SGHDT and CDR2 YYEEEE. With 6 bases removed from V and 1 base from J, the gap between germline ends came to 16 bases. CDR3 size: 16 residues. The CDR3 region is CASTLLRRQNTGELFF. The CDR3 DNA sequence: TGTGCCAGCACCCTCCTGAGACGTCAGAACACCGGGGAGCTGTTTTTT.

This rearrangement joins TRBV24-1 to TRBJ2-1, with 8 positions matching TRBD2. The J segment lost 7 bases and the V segment lost 6 bases, leaving 7 bases of the junction unmatched. This CDR3 comprises 14 residues. The germline V gene has CDR1 KGHDR and CDR2 SFDVKD. The CDR3 DNA follows: TGTGCCACCAGTTCTGCGGGAGGATGGAATGAGCAGTTCTTC. It specifies CATSSAGGWNEQFF.

This clonotype was seen more than once but under ten times. The chain links TRBV5-4 to TRBJ2-2; D is ambiguous. Germline lookup yields CDR1 SGHNT and CDR2 YYREEE (reference sequence). Trimming left V 0 bases short and J 4 bases short, with 7 bases between. The CDR3 is made up of 14 amino acids. CDR3 protein: CASSLAYGTGELFF. The CDR3 DNA is TGTGCCAGCAGCTTGGCGTACGGCACCGGGGAGCTGTTTTTT.

This clonotype was found a few times. The J gene is TRBJ2-5, the V gene TRBV7-7; 12 bases line up with TRBD2. V was pared by 3 bases and J by 5 bases, with 7 bases of the junction left unmatched. CDR3 length: 16 residues. CDR1 is SSHAT, CDR2 FNYEAQ, per germline (reference sequence). The CDR3 region is CASSLASGGAGETQYF. The DNA of the CDR3 is TGTGCCAGCAGCTTGGCTAGCGGGGGGGCCGGCGAGACCCAGTACTTC.

This chain connects TRBV7-2 to TRBJ2-3; D uncertain. Looked up from germline, CDR1 is SGHTA and CDR2 is FQGNSA. The germline V and J ends were trimmed by 5 bases and 2 bases, with 11 bases remaining between them. The CDR3 runs to 14 residues. CDR3 DNA sequence: TGTGCCAGCAGCGTCGACCATAACACAGATACGCAGTATTTT. Translated: CASSVDHNTDTQYF. Using reference TRBV7-2 and TRBJ2-3 for the parts outside the CDR3, the full variable domain is GAGVSQSPSNKVTEKGKDVELRCDPISGHTALYWYRQSLGQGLEFLIYFQGNSAPDKSGLPSDRFSAERTGGSVSTLTIQRTQQEDSAVYLCASSVDHNTDTQYFGPGTRLTVL.

This chain connects TRBV4-1 to TRBJ2-7; TRBD1 matches at 12 bases. Germline V lookup: CDR1 MGHRA, CDR2 YSYEKL. The length of the CDR3 is 16 residues. After removal of 6 bases from V and 3 bases from J, the junction contained 9 bases not matched to a gene. In DNA form, the CDR3 reads TGCGCCAGCAGACCCGGGACAGGGGGCTTAGGCTACGAGCAGTACTTC. Protein product: CASRPGTGGLGYEQYF.

The J gene is TRBJ2-5, the V gene TRBV7-9; tentatively, D is TRBD1 (5 bases). CDR3 size: 14 residues. The germline gives CDR1 SEHNR, CDR2 FQNEAQ (reference sequence). Trimming pared 5 bases from V and 1 base from J, leaving 11 bases between. CDR3 sequence reads: CASSGGHLQETQYF. As DNA, the CDR3 is TGTGCCAGCAGCGGCGGACATCTCCAAGAGACCCAGTACTTC.

This rearrangement joins TRBV7-9 to TRBJ2-2; D is possibly TRBD2 (5 bases). The V gene's germline CDR1 is SEHNR and CDR2 FQNEAQ (reference sequence). V dropped 7 bases and J dropped 8 bases, with 20 bases sitting between them. The CDR3 has 15 residues. CDR3 sequence: CASTPLESRTGELFF. The CDR3 coding sequence is TGTGCCAGCACCCCCTTAGAAAGTCGGACTGGGGAGCTGTTTTTT.

This clonotype has more than one count but fewer than ten. The chain couples TRBV7-9 to TRBJ2-5; TRBD2 matches at 12 bases. Germline values: CDR1 SEHNR, CDR2 FQNEAQ (reference sequence). Germline trimming cut 5 bases from V and 3 bases from J; bases unmatched to any gene: 4. The CDR3 loop spans 15 amino acids. CDR3 sequence: CASSKGLAGKETQYF. The CDR3 coding sequence is TGTGCCAGCAGCAAAGGACTAGCGGGAAAAGAGACCCAGTACTTC.

This clonotype was detected only a few times. The chain is built from TRBV3-1 and TRBJ1-3; a possible D gene is TRBD1 (5 bases). The CDR3 spans 13 residues. V was clipped by 5 bases and J by 4 bases, with 9 bases between them. CDR1 and CDR2 from the germline V gene are LGHDT and YNNKEL (reference sequence). The CDR3 loop is CASSDRTGNTIYF. CDR3 DNA sequence: TGTGCCAGCAGCGATCGGACAGGAAACACCATATATTTT.

This clonotype was seen only a few times. The gene calls are TRBV12-3 or TRBV12-4 and TRBJ2-7; 10 positions match TRBD1. This CDR3 is 15 amino acids long. The V gene end was trimmed by 6 bases and the J gene end by 5 bases; junction bases not matched to a gene: 10. The CDR3 DNA reads as TGTGCCAGCAGAATGGGAGGGACAGGGGTCCACGAGCAGTACTTC. It translates to CASRMGGTGVHEQYF.

CDR3 sequence (DNA): TGTGCCTGGAGCCCTGTTCAGGCCTGGGGGGGCGTCCGGCGAAATTCACCCCTCCACTTT. Protein: CAWSPVQAWGGVRRNSPLHF. The V gene is TRBV30, the J gene TRBJ1-6; possible D gene TRBD1, 6 bases. This CDR3 is built from 20 residues. The V gene lost 3 bases and the J gene lost 7 bases, with 31 bases spanning the gap. Germline V CDR1 and CDR2: GTSNPN, SVGIG (reference sequence). The variable domain in full, with the rest retrieved from reference TRBV30 and TRBJ1-6, is SQTIHQWPATLVQPVGSPLSLECTVEGTSNPNLYWYRQAAGRGLQLLFYSVGIGQISSEVPQNLSASRPQDRQFILSSKKLLLSDSGFYLCAWSPVQAWGGVRRNSPLHFGNGTRLTVT.

The chain couples TRBV6-6 to TRBJ1-2, with a possible D match to TRBD1 (6 bases). V dropped 0 bases and J dropped 7 bases, with 15 bases sitting between them. Germline-derived CDR1 and CDR2 are MNHNY and SVGAGI (reference sequence). This CDR3 is 15 amino acids long. In nucleotides, the CDR3 is TGTGCCAGCAGTTACTCGATACGGGGGCTGAGTGGCTACACCTTC. Its translation is CASSYSIRGLSGYTF.

The rearrangement uses TRBV23-1 and TRBJ2-7, with TRBD2 matching over 7 bases. TRBV23-1 is an ORF for which the function is uncertain. V dropped 2 bases and J dropped 7; count of bases not matched to a gene: 8. The length of the CDR3 is 14 residues. The CDR3 coding sequence is TGCGCCAGCAGTCAAAGGCGGGAGATCGGGGAGCAGTACTTC. Translating it yields CASSQRREIGEQYF.

The chain recombines TRBV7-8 with TRBJ2-1; TRBD2 aligns across 11 bases. Trimming at V came to 3 bases and at J to 8 bases, leaving 6 bases not matched to a gene. The germline V gene has CDR1 SGHVS and CDR2 FQNEAQ. The CDR3 is 15 amino acids. The CDR3 is CASSFVSSGGHEQFF. CDR3 DNA: TGTGCCAGCAGCTTCGTGTCTAGCGGGGGGCATGAGCAGTTCTTC.

This clonotype was observed a handful of times. V gene TRBV9 combines with J gene TRBJ2-5, with D unclear. The CDR3 spans 14 residues. Deletions cut 0 bases from V and 0 bases from J, with 6 bases between. Germline loops: CDR1 SGDLS, CDR2 YYNGEE. For the CDR3, the DNA is TGTGCCAGCAGCGTAGAGGCAGACCAAGAGACCCAGTACTTC. Its protein product is CASSVEADQETQYF. Full variable domain (rest looked up from reference TRBV9 and TRBJ2-5): DSGVTQTPKHLITATGQRVTLRCSPRSGDLSVYWYQQSLDQGLQFLIQYYNGEERAKGNILERFSAQQFPDLHSELNLSSLELGDSALYFCASSVEADQETQYFGPGTRLLVL.

The chain recombines TRBV21-1 with TRBJ2-3; the table's D call, TRBD1, has no DNA check behind it. TRBV21-1 corresponds to a pseudogene. CDR3 length: 18 residues. In DNA form, the CDR3 reads TGTGCCAGCAGCAATTTGGGGGGGGACAGGGGGCCGGAGGATACGCAGTATTTT. It codes for CASSNLGGDRGPEDTQYF.

The CDR3 sequence: CASSRTGTLDTEAFF. CDR3 coding DNA: TGTGCCAGCAGTCGCACAGGGACGTTAGACACTGAAGCTTTCTTT. The V and J genes are TRBV6-6 and TRBJ1-1; D may be TRBD1 (6 bases). V was clipped by 5 bases and J by 3 bases, with 16 bases between them. Germline V gene sequence: CDR1 MNHNY, CDR2 SVGAGI (reference sequence). The CDR3 runs to 15 residues.

In this sample, this clonotype turned up many times. CDR3 DNA sequence: TGTGCCTGTCCCGTGGTGACATCCTCCTACGAGCAGTACTTC. This gives the protein CACPVVTSSYEQYF. The V call is TRBV30, the J call TRBJ2-7, with D unresolved. This CDR3 has 14 amino acids. Germline V lookup: CDR1 GTSNPN, CDR2 SVGIG (reference sequence). V was cut by 6 bases and J by 0 bases, with 15 bases left in between.

This sequence joins TRBV25-1 and TRBJ2-7; the D gene could be TRBD1 or TRBD2 (5 bases each). Between the trimmed V and J ends, which lost 1 base and 2 bases, there was a span of 12 bases. This CDR3 region has 15 residues. Germline assignment: CDR1 MGHDK and CDR2 SYGVNS. In DNA, the CDR3 is TGTGCCAGCAGTGAATTCTATCAGGGACCCTACGAGCAGTACTTC. This codes for CASSEFYQGPYEQYF.

This CDR3 is CASSQEGLQGVGNTIYF. The CDR3 coding sequence is TGCGCCAGCAGCCAAGAGGGCCTGCAGGGGGTAGGAAACACCATATATTTT. The rearrangement links TRBV4-1 to TRBJ1-3; 7 bases align to TRBD1. Unmatched junction bases numbered 9, after V lost 0 bases and J lost 4 bases. The CDR3 has 17 amino acids. Germline CDR1 reads MGHRA; CDR2 reads YSYEKL.

This clonotype is a singleton in its sample. The chain is built from TRBV24-1 and TRBJ2-1; 16 nucleotides align to TRBD2. The CDR3 covers 20 residues. Germline values: CDR1 KGHDR, CDR2 SFDVKD. V shed 7 bases and J 8 bases; nucleotides not matched to a gene: 19. In DNA, the CDR3 is TGTGCCACCAGCGTACGACCGGGACTAGCGGGAGGGAAGGGGATCGATGAGCAGTTCTTC. Encoded protein: CATSVRPGLAGGKGIDEQFF.